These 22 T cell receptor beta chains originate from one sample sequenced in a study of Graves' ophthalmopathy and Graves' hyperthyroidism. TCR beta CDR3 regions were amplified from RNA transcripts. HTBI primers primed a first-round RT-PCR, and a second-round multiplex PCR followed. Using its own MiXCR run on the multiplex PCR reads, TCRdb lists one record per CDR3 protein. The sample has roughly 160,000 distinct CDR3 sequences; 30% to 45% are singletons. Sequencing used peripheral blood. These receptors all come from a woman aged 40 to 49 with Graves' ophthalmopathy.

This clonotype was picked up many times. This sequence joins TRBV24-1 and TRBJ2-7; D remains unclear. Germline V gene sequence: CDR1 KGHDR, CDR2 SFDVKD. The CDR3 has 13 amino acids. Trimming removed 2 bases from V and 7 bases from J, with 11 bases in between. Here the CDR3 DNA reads TGTGCCACCAGTGATTCTCTACAGACAGAGCAGTACTTC. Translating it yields CATSDSLQTEQYF.

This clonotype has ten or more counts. CDR3 residues: CASSLGSGRFSYEQYF. The CDR3 nucleotides are TGTGCCAGCAGCCTGGGTAGCGGGAGATTCTCCTACGAGCAGTACTTC. The chain uses TRBV7-2 and TRBJ2-7, with 9 bases aligning to TRBD2. Germline CDR1 and CDR2: SGHTA and FQGNSA. V shed 5 bases and J 0 bases; nucleotides not matched to a gene: 8. The CDR3 has 16 residues.

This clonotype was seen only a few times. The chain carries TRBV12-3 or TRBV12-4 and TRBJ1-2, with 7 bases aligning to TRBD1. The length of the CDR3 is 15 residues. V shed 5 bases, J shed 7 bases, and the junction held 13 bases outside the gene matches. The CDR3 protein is CASSTYRGRGGGYTF. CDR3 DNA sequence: TGTGCCAGCAGTACTTACAGGGGAAGGGGAGGTGGCTACACCTTC.

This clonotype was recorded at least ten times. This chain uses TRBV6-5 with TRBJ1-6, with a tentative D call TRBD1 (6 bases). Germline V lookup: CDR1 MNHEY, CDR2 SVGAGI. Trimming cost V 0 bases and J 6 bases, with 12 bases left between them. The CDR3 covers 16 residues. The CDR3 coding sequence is TGTGCCAGCAGTTACTCGACAGGAATCTTTAATTCACCCCTCCACTTT. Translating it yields CASSYSTGIFNSPLHF.

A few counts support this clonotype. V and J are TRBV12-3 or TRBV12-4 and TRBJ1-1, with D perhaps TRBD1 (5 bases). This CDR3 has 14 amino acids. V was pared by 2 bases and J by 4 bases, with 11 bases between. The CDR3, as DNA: TGTGCCAGCAGTTTATGGGGGACGGGCACTGAAGCTTTCTTT. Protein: CASSLWGTGTEAFF.

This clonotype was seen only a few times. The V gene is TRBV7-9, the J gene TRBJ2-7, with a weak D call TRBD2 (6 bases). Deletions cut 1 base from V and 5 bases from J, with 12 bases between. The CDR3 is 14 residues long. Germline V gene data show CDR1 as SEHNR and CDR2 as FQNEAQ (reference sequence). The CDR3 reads CASSLVAGGNEQYF. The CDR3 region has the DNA TGTGCCAGCAGCTTAGTTGCAGGAGGGAACGAGCAGTACTTC.

The CDR3: CASSPGQDMNTEAFF. DNA of the CDR3: TGTGCCAGCAGCCCTGGACAGGACATGAACACTGAAGCTTTCTTT. V gene TRBV11-1 combines with J gene TRBJ1-1; TRBD1 aligns across 7 bases. The CDR3 sequence is 15 residues long. Germline V CDR1 and CDR2: SGHAT, FQDESV (reference sequence). Losses at the gene ends were 5 bases for V and 0 bases for J; bases not matched to a gene: 6. Full variable domain (outside the CDR3, taken from reference TRBV11-1 and TRBJ1-1): EAEVAQSPRYKITEKSQAVAFWCDPISGHATLYWYRQILGQGPELLVQFQDESVVDDSQLPKDRFSAERLKGVDSTLKIQPAELGDSAMYLCASSPGQDMNTEAFFGQGTRLTVV.

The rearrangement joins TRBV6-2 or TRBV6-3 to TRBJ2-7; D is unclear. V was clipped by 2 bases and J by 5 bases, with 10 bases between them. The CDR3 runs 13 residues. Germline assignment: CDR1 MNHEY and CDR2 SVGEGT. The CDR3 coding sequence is TGTGCCAGCAGTTACCCTGCGTTGGACGAGCAGTACTTC. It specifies CASSYPALDEQYF.

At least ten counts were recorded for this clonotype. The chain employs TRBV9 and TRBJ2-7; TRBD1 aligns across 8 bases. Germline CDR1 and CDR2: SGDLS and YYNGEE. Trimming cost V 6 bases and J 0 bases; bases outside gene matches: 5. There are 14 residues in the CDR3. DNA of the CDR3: TGTGCCAGCAATCAACAGGGGGGCTCCTACGAGCAGTACTTC. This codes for CASNQQGGSYEQYF.

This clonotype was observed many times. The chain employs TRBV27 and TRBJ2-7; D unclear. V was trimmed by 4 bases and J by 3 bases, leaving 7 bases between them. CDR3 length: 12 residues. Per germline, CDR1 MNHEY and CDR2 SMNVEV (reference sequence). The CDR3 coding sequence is TGTGCCAGCAGTTCCCAATTCTACGAGCAGTACTTC. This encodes CASSSQFYEQYF.

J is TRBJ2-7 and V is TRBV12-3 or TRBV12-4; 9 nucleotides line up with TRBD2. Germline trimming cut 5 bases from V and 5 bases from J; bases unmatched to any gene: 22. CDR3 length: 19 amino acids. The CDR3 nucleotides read TGTGCCAGCAGTATACTGCCGGGACAGCTCCTAGCGGGACCGCACGAGCAGTACTTC. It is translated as CASSILPGQLLAGPHEQYF.

The CDR3 region is CASSLRHQETQYF. The CDR3, as DNA: TGTGCCAGCAGCTTAAGACACCAAGAGACCCAGTACTTC. This chain joins TRBV7-3 and TRBJ2-5; D remains ambiguous. The CDR3 covers 13 residues. V was cut by 1 base and J by 0 bases, with 3 bases left in between. Germline V lookup: CDR1 SGHTA, CDR2 FQGTGA.

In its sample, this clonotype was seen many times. CDR3 residues: CASSLTSGKTGELFF. In DNA, the CDR3 is TGCGCCAGCAGCTTGACTAGCGGGAAGACCGGGGAGCTGTTTTTT. The V gene is TRBV5-1, the J gene TRBJ2-2; the match to TRBD2 covers 10 bases. The CDR3 has 15 amino acids. Per the germline V gene, CDR1 is SGHRS and CDR2 is YFSETQ. The ends lost 1 base at V and 5 bases at J; junction bases unmatched: 2.

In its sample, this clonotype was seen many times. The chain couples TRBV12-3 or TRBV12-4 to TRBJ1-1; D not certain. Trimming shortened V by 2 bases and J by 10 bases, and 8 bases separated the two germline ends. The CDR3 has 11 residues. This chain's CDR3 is CASSLYPGAFF. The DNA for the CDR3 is TGTGCCAGCAGTTTATACCCAGGAGCTTTCTTT.

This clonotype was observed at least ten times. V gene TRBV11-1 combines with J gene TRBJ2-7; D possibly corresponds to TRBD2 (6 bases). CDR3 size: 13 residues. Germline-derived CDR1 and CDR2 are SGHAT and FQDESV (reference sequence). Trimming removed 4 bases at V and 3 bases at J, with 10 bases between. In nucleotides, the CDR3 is TGTGCCAGCAGCTCGGGACTCGACTACGAGCAGTACTTC. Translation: CASSSGLDYEQYF. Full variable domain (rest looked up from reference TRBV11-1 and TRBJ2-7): EAEVAQSPRYKITEKSQAVAFWCDPISGHATLYWYRQILGQGPELLVQFQDESVVDDSQLPKDRFSAERLKGVDSTLKIQPAELGDSAMYLCASSSGLDYEQYFGPGTRLTVT.

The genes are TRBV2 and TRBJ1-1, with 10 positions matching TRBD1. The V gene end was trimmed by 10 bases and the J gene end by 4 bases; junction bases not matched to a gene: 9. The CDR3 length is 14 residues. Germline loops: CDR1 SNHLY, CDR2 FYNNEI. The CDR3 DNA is TGTGCCACCACGCCCGGGACAGGGGCCACTGAAGCTTTCTTT. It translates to CATTPGTGATEAFF.

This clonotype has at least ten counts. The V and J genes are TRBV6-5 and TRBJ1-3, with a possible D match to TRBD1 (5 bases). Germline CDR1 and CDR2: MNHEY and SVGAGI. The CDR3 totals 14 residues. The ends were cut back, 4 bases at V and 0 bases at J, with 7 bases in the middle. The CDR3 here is CASSSGISGNTIYF. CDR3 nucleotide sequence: TGTGCCAGCAGTTCAGGGATCTCTGGAAACACCATATATTTT.

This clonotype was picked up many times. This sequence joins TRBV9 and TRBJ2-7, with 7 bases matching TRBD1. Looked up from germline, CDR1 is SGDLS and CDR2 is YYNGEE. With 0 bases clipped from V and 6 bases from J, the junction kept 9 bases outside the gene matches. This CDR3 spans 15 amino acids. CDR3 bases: TGTGCCAGCAGCGTAGCTACAGGGGCCTTTAGCGAGCAGTACTTC. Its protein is CASSVATGAFSEQYF. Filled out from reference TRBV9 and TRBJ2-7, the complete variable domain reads DSGVTQTPKHLITATGQRVTLRCSPRSGDLSVYWYQQSLDQGLQFLIQYYNGEERAKGNILERFSAQQFPDLHSELNLSSLELGDSALYFCASSVATGAFSEQYFGPGTRLTVT.

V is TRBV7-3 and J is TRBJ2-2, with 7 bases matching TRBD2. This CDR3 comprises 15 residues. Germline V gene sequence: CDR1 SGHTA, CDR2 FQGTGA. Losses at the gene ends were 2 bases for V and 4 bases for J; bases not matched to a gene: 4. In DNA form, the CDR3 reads TGTGCCAGCAGCTTAGCTGGCGGGAGCACCGGGGAGCTGTTTTTT. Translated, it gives CASSLAGGSTGELFF.

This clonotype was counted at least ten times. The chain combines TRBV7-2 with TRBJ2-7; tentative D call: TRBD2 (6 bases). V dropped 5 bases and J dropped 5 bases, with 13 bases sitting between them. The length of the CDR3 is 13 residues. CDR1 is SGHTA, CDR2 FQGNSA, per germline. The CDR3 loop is CASSLRGGDEQYF. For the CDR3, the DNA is TGTGCCAGCAGCCTACGGGGAGGCGACGAGCAGTACTTC. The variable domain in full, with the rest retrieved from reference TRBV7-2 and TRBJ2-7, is GAGVSQSPSNKVTEKGKDVELRCDPISGHTALYWYRQSLGQGLEFLIYFQGNSAPDKSGLPSDRFSAERTGGSVSTLTIQRTQQEDSAVYLCASSLRGGDEQYFGPGTRLTVT.

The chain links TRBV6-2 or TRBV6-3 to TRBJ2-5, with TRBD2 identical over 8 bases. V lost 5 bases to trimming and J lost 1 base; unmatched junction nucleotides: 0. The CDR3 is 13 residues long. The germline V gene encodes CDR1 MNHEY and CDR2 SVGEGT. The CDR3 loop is CASSSGSQETQYF. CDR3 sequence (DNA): TGTGCCAGCAGTAGCGGGAGCCAAGAGACCCAGTACTTC.

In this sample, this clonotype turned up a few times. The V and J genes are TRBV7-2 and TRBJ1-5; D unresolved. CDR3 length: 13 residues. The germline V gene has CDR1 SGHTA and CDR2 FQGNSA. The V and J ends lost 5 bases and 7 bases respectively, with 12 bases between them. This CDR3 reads CASSRLPGQPQHF. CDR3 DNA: TGTGCCAGCAGCCGATTACCGGGCCAGCCCCAGCATTTT.